The 18 T cell receptor beta chains below were found in one sample sequenced in a study of blood T cells in healthy people across ages. Together with a sample-barcoded 5' primer, a J-beta primer mix was included in a second PCR lasting about 6 to 11 cycles. MiXCR, run by TCRdb on the 5' RACE reads, gives a single entry per CDR3 protein. The table has around 320,000 distinct CDR3 sequences, less than 30% seen once. What was sequenced was blood. These TCRs come from a woman between 65 and 79 years old in good health.

This clonotype occurred a few times. The V and J genes are TRBV20-1 and TRBJ2-5, with 7 bases identical to TRBD1. The germline gives CDR1 DFQATT, CDR2 SNEGSKA (reference sequence). The CDR3 loop spans 13 amino acids. J gave up 5 bases and V 2 bases, and 5 bases lay outside the gene matches. CDR3 in DNA: TGCAGTGCTAGACCGACAGGGCTTGAGACCCAGTACTTC. Residues: CSARPTGLETQYF.

A few counts support this clonotype. V and J are TRBV29-1 and TRBJ2-7; 7 nucleotides agree with TRBD1. The germline V gene has CDR1 SQVTM and CDR2 ANQGSEA. V lost 0 bases and J lost 12; bases outside the gene matches: 8. CDR3 length: 12 residues. This CDR3 reads CSVEDSPRGRYF. The CDR3 bases are TGCAGCGTTGAAGACTCCCCAAGGGGGCGGTACTTC.

This clonotype was seen more than once but under ten times. The chain recombines TRBV28 with TRBJ1-2; D is possibly TRBD1 (5 bases). Between the trimmed V and J ends, which lost 6 bases and 0 bases, there was a span of 17 bases. The CDR3 runs to 16 residues. CDR1 MDHEN and CDR2 SYDVKM come from the germline V gene. For the CDR3, the DNA is TGTGCCAGCAGCTTAGGGGAGGTTCCAGCTAACTATGGCTACACCTTC. Translation: CASSLGEVPANYGYTF.

The rearrangement joins TRBV5-4 to TRBJ2-2; D ambiguous. Trimming took off 7 bases at V and 0 bases at J, with 10 bases between the two ends. The CDR3 consists of 14 residues. CDR1 is SGHNT, CDR2 YYREEE, per germline (reference sequence). CDR3 in DNA: TGTGCCAGCCGCCCATCTGCGAACACCGGGGAGCTGTTTTTT. Protein sequence: CASRPSANTGELFF. Full variable domain (remainder filled in from reference TRBV5-4 and TRBJ2-2): ETGVTQSPTHLIKTRGQQVTLRCSSQSGHNTVSWYQQALGQGPQFIFQYYREEENGRGNFPPRFSGLQFPNYSSELNVNALELDDSALYLCASRPSANTGELFFGEGSRLTVL.

This clonotype was observed a few times. The J gene is TRBJ2-2, the V gene TRBV12-5, with TRBD2 identical over 7 bases. Germline V lookup: CDR1 LGHNT, CDR2 FRNRAP. This CDR3 contains 16 residues. The V gene end was trimmed by 1 base and the J gene end by 0 bases; junction bases not matched to a gene: 2. The CDR3 here is CASGLAGLTNTGELFF. The CDR3 DNA reads as TGTGCTAGTGGTTTGGCGGGACTAACGAACACCGGGGAGCTGTTTTTT.

The chain is built from TRBV7-2 and TRBJ2-5; 7 bases are a match to TRBD1. CDR1 is SGHTA, CDR2 FQGNSA, per germline. The CDR3 length is 14 residues. Trimming removed 0 bases from V and 3 bases from J; junction bases left unmatched: 1. CDR3 coding DNA: TGTGCCAGCAGCTTAGCCCAGGGGGAAGAGACCCAGTACTTC. Amino acids: CASSLAQGEETQYF.

On this clonotype itself: One base away lies a much larger clone, so this may be a sequencing read error. The J gene is TRBJ2-5, the V gene TRBV15, with D possibly matching TRBD1 (5 bases). The CDR3 has 13 residues. Trimming took off 3 bases at V and 4 bases at J, with 9 bases between the two ends. Per germline, CDR1 LNHNV and CDR2 YYDKDF (reference sequence). This chain's CDR3 is CATSRSGRETQYF. In nucleotides, the CDR3 is TGTGCCACCAGCAGGTCAGGGCGAGAGACCCAGTACTTC.

This clonotype came up a few times. This sequence joins TRBV11-2 and TRBJ2-1, with D hard to call. The germline gives CDR1 SGHAT, CDR2 FQNNGV. The CDR3 is made up of 14 amino acids. V dropped 1 base and J dropped 4 bases, with 8 bases sitting between them. The CDR3 DNA follows: TGTGCCAGCAGCTTAGCACTGGCTTACAATGAGCAGTTCTTC. It encodes CASSLALAYNEQFF.

The chain couples TRBV11-2 to TRBJ2-5; TRBD2 matches 11 bases. The J call is uncertain, as TRBJ2-1 better fits the DNA end. CDR3 size: 15 residues. Germline CDR1 SGHAT, CDR2 FQNNGV. CDR3 in amino acids: CASSLDRLAGWGQFF. The CDR3 DNA sequence: TGTGCCAGCAGCTTAGATCGACTAGCGGGGTGGGGGCAGTTCTTC.

This clonotype showed up just a few times. The rearrangement uses TRBV7-2 and TRBJ2-2, with 8 bases matching TRBD1. The CDR3 contains 14 residues. The germline gives CDR1 SGHTA, CDR2 FQGNSA. J was trimmed by 4 bases and V by 4 bases; bases with no gene match: 2. The CDR3 loop is CASSSGQGTGELFF. CDR3 bases: TGTGCCAGCAGCTCAGGACAGGGCACCGGGGAGCTGTTTTTT. The whole variable domain, filled in from reference TRBV7-2 and TRBJ2-2, reads GAGVSQSPSNKVTEKGKDVELRCDPISGHTALYWYRQSLGQGLEFLIYFQGNSAPDKSGLPSDRFSAERTGGSVSTLTIQRTQQEDSAVYLCASSSGQGTGELFFGEGSRLTVL.

Only a few counts were recorded for this clonotype. The chain recombines TRBV7-2 with TRBJ2-1, with 7 bases fitting TRBD2. The length of the CDR3 is 16 residues. V gave up 2 bases and J gave up 3 bases; unmatched junction bases: 7. The germline gives CDR1 SGHTA, CDR2 FQGNSA. The CDR3 DNA reads TGTGCCAGCAGCTTACAGCTAGCGGCCCACTACAATGAGCAGTTCTTC. Its translation: CASSLQLAAHYNEQFF. The variable domain in full, completed from reference TRBV7-2 and TRBJ2-1, reads GAGVSQSPSNKVTEKGKDVELRCDPISGHTALYWYRQSLGQGLEFLIYFQGNSAPDKSGLPSDRFSAERTGGSVSTLTIQRTQQEDSAVYLCASSLQLAAHYNEQFFGPGTRLTVL.

A word on this clonotype: With a much larger clone just one base away, this may be a read error. This chain uses TRBV10-3 with TRBJ2-4; 8 bases map to TRBD2. In germline, CDR1 is ENHRY, CDR2 SYGVKD. This CDR3 spans 16 amino acids. The CDR3 region is CAISVGRGAGKNTQYF. The DNA for the CDR3 is TGTGCCATCAGTGTCGGGAGGGGCGCGGGCAAAAACACTCAGTACTTC.

The gene calls are TRBV12-3 or TRBV12-4 and TRBJ2-1, with D tentatively TRBD1 (6 bases). Trimming removed 8 bases from V and 1 base from J, with 36 bases in between. This CDR3 has 22 amino acids. CDR3: CASRGQSPALVGVRESYNEQFF. CDR3 DNA: TGTGCCAGCCGAGGACAGTCCCCGGCCTTAGTTGGGGTTAGAGAATCCTACAATGAGCAGTTCTTC.

The rearrangement joins TRBV20-1 to TRBJ2-1, with D maybe TRBD2 (5 bases). The V gene's germline CDR1 is DFQATT and CDR2 SNEGSKA (reference sequence). The CDR3 runs 17 residues. Trimming took off 5 bases at V and 6 bases at J, with 26 bases between the two ends. CDR3 nucleotide sequence: TGCAGTGCTGCCAACATTCAAAGACTAACCCCCAGCAATGAGCAGTTCTTC. Protein: CSAANIQRLTPSNEQFF.

This clonotype has ten or more counts. The chain uses TRBV29-1 and TRBJ1-1; D is ambiguous. Germline-derived CDR1 and CDR2 are SQVTM and ANQGSEA. V dropped 6 bases and J dropped 1 base, with 12 bases sitting between them. This CDR3 has 13 residues. The CDR3 here is CSVAPHPNTEAFF. Here the CDR3 DNA reads TGCAGCGTAGCGCCTCACCCGAACACTGAAGCTTTCTTT.

This clonotype was seen more than once but under ten times. The chain has TRBV5-1 and TRBJ2-2, with D possibly TRBD1 on 6 matching bases. The CDR3 consists of 16 residues. With 4 bases removed from V and 6 bases from J, the gap between germline ends came to 19 bases. CDR1 is SGHRS and CDR2 is YFSETQ in the germline V gene. CDR3 region: CASSPTGWEFAGELFF. The CDR3 coding sequence is TGCGCCAGCAGCCCAACAGGGTGGGAGTTCGCCGGGGAGCTGTTTTTT.

Note on this clonotype: One junction end disagrees with the germline gene, perhaps due to a read error. The CDR3 DNA follows: TGTGGCAGCAGCCCCTGGATCCAAGAGACCCAGTACTTC. This encodes CGSSPWIQETQYF. This chain links TRBV5-6 with TRBJ2-5; no firm D call. The CDR3 totals 13 residues. Germline V CDR1 and CDR2: SGHDT, YYEEEE.

This chain connects TRBV28 to TRBJ2-5, with a tentative D call TRBD2 (5 bases). The DNA end favors TRBJ2-7, so the J call may be wrong. There are 13 residues in the CDR3. Germline CDR1 MDHEN, CDR2 SYDVKM. CDR3 in DNA: TGTGCCAGCAGTTTATGGTCGGGGTACGAGCAGTACTTC. Protein: CASSLWSGYEQYF.